The 10 T cell receptor beta chains presented below share a single source sample, sequenced in a study of blood T cell repertoires in COVID-19. Sequencing used immunoSEQ multiplex PCR; TCRdb keeps in-frame clones, though not all of them. The table has over 95,000 clones, 80% to 90% seen once. Sequencing was done on a sample of peripheral blood. These receptor sequences come from a middle-aged man with acute or convalescent COVID-19.

The chain employs TRBV21-1 and TRBJ2-5; no check of the table's D call, TRBD2, against the DNA was made. TRBV21-1 is a listed pseudogene. This CDR3 has 20 residues. As DNA, the CDR3 is TGTGCCAGCAGCAAATTTTTCAGGCTAGCGGGGGGGCGGCTTATAGAGACCCAGTACTTC. It translates to CASSKFFRLAGGRLIETQYF.

The CDR3 DNA sequence: TGTGCCAGCAGTGAAACGGGGGGGAGAACTAACTATGGCTACACCTTC. This codes for CASSETGGRTNYGYTF. This chain joins TRBV2 and TRBJ1-2; TRBD1 is a possible D gene (5 bases). The germline CDR1 and CDR2 sequences are SNHLY and FYNNEI. V gave up 2 bases and J gave up 0 bases, with 13 bases separating them. The CDR3 is made up of 16 amino acids.

The gene calls are TRBV6-9 and TRBJ2-3, with TRBD2 identical over 12 bases. Trimming took 7 bases from V and 5 from J; bases not matched to a gene: 10. CDR1 is MNHGY and CDR2 is SVAAGI in the germline V gene. The CDR3 has 16 residues. CDR3 region: CASTLQTSGGRDTQYF. CDR3 nucleotide sequence: TGTGCCAGCACCCTACAAACTAGCGGGGGGAGAGATACGCAGTATTTT.

J is TRBJ2-3 and V is TRBV12-3 or TRBV12-4; D remains unclear. The CDR3 is 13 residues long. Trimming removed 2 bases from V and 2 bases from J, with 5 bases in between. The CDR3 bases are TGTGCCAGCAGTTTAATACACACAGATACGCAGTATTTT. Its translation is CASSLIHTDTQYF.

The rearrangement joins TRBV7-9 to TRBJ1-3; 8 nucleotides align to TRBD1. V trimming: 3 bases; J trimming: 7 bases; junction bases outside the gene matches: 8. The germline CDR1 and CDR2 sequences are SEHNR and FQNEAQ (reference sequence). CDR3 length: 15 residues. CDR3 coding DNA: TGTGCCAGCAGCTTGGAAACAGGGGGAGGCAACACCATATATTTT. The encoded protein is CASSLETGGGNTIYF.

CDR3 coding DNA: TGTGCCAGTAACCCAGCGGGGAAAGACACAGATACGCAGTATTTT. Translated, it gives CASNPAGKDTDTQYF. The genes are TRBV19 and TRBJ2-3; 7 positions agree with TRBD2. The germline gives CDR1 LNHDA, CDR2 SQIVND (reference sequence). There are 15 residues in the CDR3. V shed 7 bases and J 2 bases; nucleotides not matched to a gene: 9.

In DNA form, the CDR3 reads TGCGCCAGCAGCCAAAGGACAGCCTATGGCTACACCTTC. Translating it yields CASSQRTAYGYTF. V gene TRBV4-1 combines with J gene TRBJ1-2; D may be TRBD1 (6 bases). Per the germline V gene, CDR1 is MGHRA and CDR2 is YSYEKL. The CDR3 is 13 amino acids. Trimming took 2 bases from V and 4 from J, leaving 8 bases between them.

V is TRBV10-3 and J is TRBJ2-5; perhaps TRBD1 as D (5 bases). Between the trimmed V and J ends, which lost 0 bases and 2 bases, there was a span of 10 bases. This CDR3 has 15 residues. Germline V gives CDR1 ENHRY, CDR2 SYGVKD. CDR3 protein: CAISESGQGQETQYF. As DNA, the CDR3 is TGTGCCATCAGTGAGTCGGGGCAGGGTCAAGAGACCCAGTACTTC.

This chain links TRBV10-2 with TRBJ2-7; the D gene is possibly TRBD2 (6 bases). The CDR3 loop spans 11 amino acids. Germline CDR1 is WSHSY and CDR2 is SAAADI. V lost 6 bases and J lost 7, with 10 bases in between. CDR3 in DNA: TGCGCCAGCAGGTGGGCGGGGGAGCAGTACTTC. It codes for CASRWAGEQYF.

The CDR3 is CASVFWDRAGGYTF. The CDR3 DNA reads TGTGCCAGCGTCTTTTGGGACAGGGCCGGCGGCTACACCTTC. The V call is TRBV2, the J call TRBJ1-2; 9 bases agree with TRBD1. The J segment lost 8 bases and the V segment lost 8 bases, leaving 12 bases of the junction unmatched. Germline CDR1 and CDR2: SNHLY and FYNNEI. This CDR3 comprises 14 residues. Together with reference TRBV2 and TRBJ1-2, the CDR3 gives the full variable domain: EPEVTQTPSHQVTQMGQEVILRCVPISNHLYFYWYRQILGQKVEFLVSFYNNEISEKSEIFDDQFSVERPDGSNFTLKIRSTKLEDSAMYFCASVFWDRAGGYTFGSGTRLTVV.